The clone carrying this T cell receptor beta chain was seen a handful of times. The CDR3 consists of 16 residues. Trimming at V came to 2 bases and at J to 5 bases, leaving 6 bases not matched to a gene. CDR1 and CDR2 (germline): MNHEY, SVGAGI. This entry comes from a study of patients and donors after allogeneic stem cell transplantation. One entry per CDR3 protein, called by TCRdb with MiXCR from the RT-PCR reads. The data show roughly 960,000 distinct CDR3 sequences, with roughly 18% seen just once and roughly 6% held by the top ten. This TCR derives from a human donor who was either an allogeneic HSCT recipient or a stem cell or donor lymphocyte infusion donor (not recorded which). It is not recorded whose cells these are; they may come from a transplant donor. The material sequenced was blood, either unsorted or a sorted T cell fraction (not recorded which). The chain has TRBV6-5 and TRBJ1-6, with 7 bases that match TRBD1. The CDR3 DNA reads TGTGCCAGCAGTTACCCGTATGGACAGGATAATTCACCCCTCCACTTT. Amino acids: CASSYPYGQDNSPLHF.